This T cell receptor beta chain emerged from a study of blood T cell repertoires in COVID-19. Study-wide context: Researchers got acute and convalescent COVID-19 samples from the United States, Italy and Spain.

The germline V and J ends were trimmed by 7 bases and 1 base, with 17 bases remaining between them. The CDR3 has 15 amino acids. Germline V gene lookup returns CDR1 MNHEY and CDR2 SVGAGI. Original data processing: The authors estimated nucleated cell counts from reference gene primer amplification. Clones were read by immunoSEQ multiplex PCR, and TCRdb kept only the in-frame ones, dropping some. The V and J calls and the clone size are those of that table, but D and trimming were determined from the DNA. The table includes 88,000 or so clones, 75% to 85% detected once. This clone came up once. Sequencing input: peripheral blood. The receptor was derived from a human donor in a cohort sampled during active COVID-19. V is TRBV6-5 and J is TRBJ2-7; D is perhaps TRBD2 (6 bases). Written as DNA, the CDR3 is TGTGCCAGCACCCCTCGACTAGGGCAGTCCTACGAGCAGTACTTC. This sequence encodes CASTPRLGQSYEQYF.